A selection of T cell receptor beta chains follows, all from one sample in a study of T cell responses to AZD1222 COVID-19 vaccine. The data were produced by immunoSEQ multiplex PCR, yet TCRdb's version contains in-frame clones alone and is incomplete. The sample includes more than 85,000 clones, around four fifths of them seen just once. This specimen was peripheral blood, taken on day 0 of AZD1222 vaccination. The receptors derive from an adult in good health. CDR3s include the opening cysteine and the closing phenylalanine or tryptophan. The D gene is left open where the match is weak. Rows give clone size only sometimes, using once, few, many, or a class for an expanded clone.

>.|13|TRBJ2-5|.|TRBV7-2
TGTGCCAGCAGCCCGCGTAGGGGGGAGACCCAGTACTTC
CASSPRRGETQYF
>.|14|TRBJ2-5|TRBD2|TRBV6-5
TGTGCCAGCCACATCCTCGGGGAGGGGGAGACCCAGTACTTC
CASHILGEGETQYF
>once|14|TRBJ1-4|.|TRBV28
TGTGCCAGCAGTGGGGGGGCATGGAATGAAAAACTGTTTTTT
CASSGGAWNEKLFF
>.|14|TRBJ1-3|.|TRBV2
TGTGCCAGCACCGAGGAGATCTCTGGAAACACCATATATTTT
CASTEEISGNTIYF
>.|15|TRBJ1-2|TRBD1|TRBV7-2
TGTGCCAGCAGCTCGGTTCAGGGGGCTGGCTATGGCTACACCTTC
CASSSVQGAGYGYTF
>.|16|TRBJ1-2|.|TRBV25-1
TGTGCCAGCAGTGATCCCCGCAGGGGCGCAGACTATGGCTACACCTTC
CASSDPRRGADYGYTF
>once|14|TRBJ2-3|TRBD2|TRBV7-9
TGTGCCAGCAGCTTCTCTAGCGGGGAGGATACGCAGTATTTT
CASSFSSGEDTQYF
>few|10|TRBJ2-3|.|TRBV7-9
TGTGCCAGCAGCGCAGATACGCAGTATTTT
CASSADTQYF
>.|14|TRBJ2-2|TRBD1|TRBV9
TGTGCCAGCAGCTCTAGGACAGGGGGCGGGGAGCTGTTTTTT
CASSSRTGGGELFF
>.|14|TRBJ2-7|.|TRBV6-5
TGTGCCAGCAAGGGGACCCCGAGCTCCTACGAGCAGTACTTC
CASKGTPSSYEQYF
>once|13|TRBJ2-5|.|TRBV5-1
TGCGCCAGCAGCCCCCGGGCAGGAGAGACCCAGTACTTC
CASSPRAGETQYF
>few|15|TRBJ2-7|.|TRBV7-8
TGTGCCAGCAGCCCATCCGGAGGTGTTTGGGACGAGCAGTACTTC
CASSPSGGVWDEQYF
>.|14|TRBJ2-7|TRBD2|TRBV5-6
TGTGCCAGCAGTTTAGCGGGGAGCTCCTACGAGCAGTACTTC
CASSLAGSSYEQYF
>.|15|TRBJ2-1|.|TRBV7-8
TGTGCCAGCAGCTTAGCAAGGGGGAGTACAAATGAGCAGTTCTTC
CASSLARGSTNEQFF
>.|15|TRBJ2-1|.|TRBV5-4
TGTGCCAGCAGCTTGGACCTAGCGCCCAACAATGAGCAGTTCTTC
CASSLDLAPNNEQFF
>.|14|TRBJ2-1|.|TRBV11-2
TGTGCCAGCAGCTCCCCTAGAGGGCACAATGAGCAGTTCTTC
CASSSPRGHNEQFF
>.|14|TRBJ2-2|TRBD1|TRBV6-5
TGTGCCAGCAGCTGGGACAGGGGCACCGGGGAGCTGTTTTTT
CASSWDRGTGELFF
>.|15|TRBJ2-1|TRBD2|TRBV10-3
TGTGCCATCAGTGGCAGGACTAGCGGGAGCAATGAGCAGTTCTTC
CAISGRTSGSNEQFF
>.|13|TRBJ1-1|TRBD1|TRBV3-1/TRBV3-2
TGTGCCAGCAGCCAAGAGCAGGGGGCGCGAGCTTTCTTT
CASSQEQGARAFF
>.|14|TRBJ1-1|TRBD1|TRBV5-1
TGCGCCAGCAGCCTACAGGGGGGGAACACTGAAGCTTTCTTT
CASSLQGGNTEAFF
>.|12|TRBJ2-1|.|TRBV6-5
TGTGCCAGCAGCGGGGCGGGGAGTGAGCAGTTCTTC
CASSGAGSEQFF
>.|13|TRBJ2-1|.|TRBV30
TGTGCCTGGACCCGTACACTAGGCAATGAGCAGTTCTTC
CAWTRTLGNEQFF
>.|11|TRBJ1-3|.|TRBV20-1
TGCAGTGCTCGCATAGGAAACACCATATATTTT
CSARIGNTIYF
>many|14|TRBJ2-7|.|TRBV6-2/TRBV6-3
TGTGCCAGCAGCTTACCCGGGACTCCCTGGGAGCAGTACTTC
CASSLPGTPWEQYF
>.|16|TRBJ1-4|TRBD1|TRBV18
TGTGCCAGCTCACCGGGACAGGGTGGGACTAATGAAAAACTGTTTTTT
CASSPGQGGTNEKLFF
>once|14|TRBJ1-4|TRBD1|TRBV5-1
TGCGCCAGCAGCTCTGGGACAGGGGAGGAAAAACTGTTTTTT
CASSSGTGEEKLFF
>once|14|TRBJ1-2|.|TRBV28
TGTGCCAGCCGCCCACAAAACCTATGGGATGGCTACACCTTC
CASRPQNLWDGYTF
>.|15|TRBJ1-1|TRBD1|TRBV5-4
TGTGCCAGCAGCTATGGACAGGGGCGGAACACTGAAGCTTTCTTT
CASSYGQGRNTEAFF
>.|14|TRBJ2-5|.|TRBV18
TGTGCCAGCTCACCACCGGCAGTGCAAGAGACCCAGTACTTC
CASSPPAVQETQYF
>.|17|TRBJ2-1|TRBD2|TRBV28
TGTGCCAGCAGTTCCCACCCGACTAGCGGGAGATACAATGAGCAGTTCTTC
CASSSHPTSGRYNEQFF
>.|13|TRBJ2-5|.|TRBV18
TGTGCCAGCTCACGCGACCAGTCGGAGACCCAGTACTTC
CASSRDQSETQYF
>.|16|TRBJ2-3|.|TRBV5-1
TGCGCCAGCAGCTTGTCCCTAGCCCAGAGCACAGATACGCAGTATTTT
CASSLSLAQSTDTQYF
>.|22|TRBJ2-4|TRBD2|TRBV14
TGTGCCAGCAGCCAAGATATGTTTGGGGGGGTAGTCGTGCGAGCCGCCAAAAACATTCAGTACTTC
CASSQDMFGGVVVRAAKNIQYF
>.|15|TRBJ1-6|.|TRBV27
TGTGCCAGCAGAGCAGGGGAGGGGAATAATTCACCCCTCCACTTT
CASRAGEGNNSPLHF
>.|15|TRBJ2-1|TRBD2|TRBV18
TGTGCCAGCTCACCAAGGCGGGAGGGCAAGGATGAGCAGTTCTTC
CASSPRREGKDEQFF
>.|13|TRBJ1-3|.|TRBV4-3
TGCGCCAGCAGCCCAGCGGGGGGAAACACCATATATTTT
CASSPAGGNTIYF